The 30 T cell receptor beta chains below come from one sample, sequenced in a study of cytomegalovirus exposure and HLA in healthy donors. The PCR used 60 Vbeta and 13 Jbeta primers. Method: immunoSEQ multiplex PCR; TCRdb's copy keeps in-frame clones and lacks some. This table holds 45,000 to 65,000 clones. The sample consisted of PBMCs. These receptors came from a young man in good health and CMV-seropositive.

To note about this clone: The sample contains more than one DNA sequence encoding this CDR3. This rearrangement joins TRBV11-2 to TRBJ2-5; D not resolved. The V gene lost 1 base and the J gene lost 3 bases, with 6 bases spanning the gap. The CDR3 is 13 amino acids. The germline V gene encodes CDR1 SGHAT and CDR2 FQNNGV. As DNA, the CDR3 is TGTGCCAGCAGCTTAGGCTTAGAAGAGACCCAGTACTTC. Its translation: CASSLGLEETQYF. Variable domain in full (rest from reference TRBV11-2 and TRBJ2-5): EAGVAQSPRYKIIEKRQSVAFWCNPISGHATLYWYQQILGQGPKLLIQFQNNGVVDDSQLPKDRFSAERLKGVDSTLKIQPAKLEDSAVYLCASSLGLEETQYFGPGTRLLVL.

The chain is built from TRBV6-1 and TRBJ1-5; a possible D gene is TRBD1 (5 bases). V lost 5 bases to trimming and J lost 3 bases, with 14 bases between them. The CDR3 totals 15 residues. Germline V gene data show CDR1 as MNHNS and CDR2 as SASEGT. The CDR3 DNA reads TGTGCCAGCAGTTCTTATTCAGGGAACAATCAGCCCCAGCATTTT. This encodes CASSSYSGNNQPQHF.

The CDR3 reads CASSLTVKGGYGDTQYF. CDR3 DNA: TGTGCCAGCAGTTTAACGGTTAAAGGAGGGTATGGGGATACGCAGTATTTT. This rearrangement joins TRBV27 to TRBJ2-3; tentative D call: TRBD2 (6 bases). The CDR3 runs 17 residues. Trimming shortened V by 2 bases and J by 6 bases, and 21 bases separated the two germline ends. Germline V gives CDR1 MNHEY, CDR2 SMNVEV (reference sequence).

The CDR3 DNA sequence: TGTGCCAGCAGCTTGAGGAGTATAACTGAAGCTTTCTTT. Its translation: CASSLRSITEAFF. The J gene is TRBJ1-1, the V gene TRBV11-2; D unresolved. Germline CDR1 and CDR2: SGHAT and FQNNGV. V was shortened by 3 bases and J by 5 bases, with 10 bases between the two germline ends. The CDR3 extends over 13 amino acids.

The J gene is TRBJ2-7, the V gene TRBV28, with a weak D call TRBD2 (5 bases). The V gene's germline CDR1 is MDHEN and CDR2 SYDVKM. This CDR3 is 14 amino acids long. Trimming left V 3 bases short and J 5 bases short, with 14 bases between. CDR3 sequence: CASSFQRSPDEQYF. CDR3 sequence (DNA): TGTGCCAGCAGTTTCCAGCGGTCCCCCGACGAGCAGTACTTC.

The rearrangement links TRBV7-8 to TRBJ2-5; a possible D gene is TRBD2 (5 bases). Germline assignment: CDR1 SGHVS and CDR2 FQNEAQ. The V gene lost 7 bases and the J gene lost 2 bases, with 17 bases spanning the gap. The CDR3 has 15 amino acids. The CDR3 nucleotides are TGTGCCAGCATCACATGGCGGGCCCCTCAAGAGACCCAGTACTTC. Its translation: CASITWRAPQETQYF.

The CDR3 protein is CASSTLSRSEAFF. The CDR3 bases are TGTGCCAGCAGTACCCTCTCCAGGTCAGAAGCTTTCTTT. The chain links TRBV28 to TRBJ1-1, with no clear D. The germline V and J ends were trimmed by 5 bases and 8 bases, with 15 bases remaining between them. CDR3 length equals 13 residues. Looked up from germline, CDR1 is MDHEN and CDR2 is SYDVKM.

V and J are TRBV6-6 and TRBJ2-2; D perhaps matches TRBD1 (5 bases). The CDR3 covers 16 residues. Germline-derived CDR1 and CDR2 are MNHNY and SVGAGI (reference sequence). Deletions cut 2 bases from V and 5 bases from J, with 15 bases between. As DNA, the CDR3 is TGTGCCAGCAGTTACGGGGCTGCTCTTGAGACCGGGGAGCTGTTTTTT. Translation gives CASSYGAALETGELFF.

V usage is TRBV4-1 and J usage is TRBJ2-3, with D uncertain. Germline V gene sequence: CDR1 MGHRA, CDR2 YSYEKL. V shed 1 base and J shed 0 bases, with 17 bases lying between them. The length of the CDR3 is 18 residues. CDR3 sequence reads: CASSQGEFVTLSTDTQYF. CDR3 DNA sequence: TGCGCCAGCAGCCAAGGCGAATTCGTAACGCTTAGCACAGATACGCAGTATTTT.

This chain uses TRBV7-9 with TRBJ1-1; a weak D match, TRBD1 (6 bases). This CDR3 spans 13 amino acids. Germline assignment: CDR1 SEHNR and CDR2 FQNEAQ (reference sequence). V shed 4 bases and J shed 1 base, with 7 bases lying between them. The CDR3 region has the DNA TGTGCCAGCAGCTGGACAGAGAACACTGAAGCTTTCTTT. Translated: CASSWTENTEAFF.

The CDR3 coding sequence is TGTGCCTGGAGTGTTGCGGCGGGATTCAATGAGCAGTTCTTC. It yields the protein CAWSVAAGFNEQFF. The V gene is TRBV30, the J gene TRBJ2-1; D is perhaps TRBD2 (6 bases). This CDR3 has 14 residues. The germline V gene encodes CDR1 GTSNPN and CDR2 SVGIG (reference sequence). The V end lost 0 bases, the J end lost 6 bases, and 12 bases lay between the germline ends.

This rearrangement joins TRBV5-4 to TRBJ2-1; TRBD2 matches 11 bases. The ends lost 4 bases at V and 9 bases at J; junction bases unmatched: 12. The CDR3 extends over 16 amino acids. CDR1 SGHNT and CDR2 YYREEE come from the germline V gene (reference sequence). The CDR3 sequence: CASSAGELAGGGEQFF. CDR3 nucleotide sequence: TGTGCCAGCAGCGCAGGTGAGCTAGCGGGAGGTGGTGAGCAGTTCTTC.

The J gene is TRBJ2-7, the V gene TRBV27, with 7 positions matching TRBD1. The CDR3 is 21 amino acids. Per the germline V gene, CDR1 is MNHEY and CDR2 is SMNVEV (reference sequence). Germline trimming cut 6 bases from V and 2 bases from J; bases unmatched to any gene: 28. The DNA for the CDR3 is TGTGCCAGCAGCCCAGAAAGCCACCCGGGACAGACAGGTGGAAAAACCTACGAGCAGTACTTC. Protein sequence: CASSPESHPGQTGGKTYEQYF.

The chain joins TRBV4-1 to TRBJ2-3; 11 nucleotides agree with TRBD2. CDR3 length: 19 amino acids. Trimming took 2 bases from V and 2 from J; bases not matched to a gene: 12. Germline V lookup: CDR1 MGHRA, CDR2 YSYEKL. CDR3 amino acids: CASSQSPTGTSGLTDTQYF. In DNA, the CDR3 is TGCGCCAGCAGCCAATCGCCGACCGGGACTAGCGGCCTCACAGATACGCAGTATTTT.

The rearrangement links TRBV7-3 to TRBJ1-2; weak D call: TRBD1 (6 bases). The germline gives CDR1 SGHTA, CDR2 FQGTGA. This CDR3 contains 16 residues. V lost 5 bases and J 5 bases, leaving 21 bases between the germline ends. The CDR3, as DNA: TGTGCCAGCAGCCAATTCGTTGCAGGGGTTTCGTATGGCTACACCTTC. Translated, it gives CASSQFVAGVSYGYTF.

This chain links TRBV6-6 with TRBJ2-5, with D maybe TRBD1 (5 bases). The J call may be mistaken, given a closer DNA end match to TRBJ2-7. Germline V gene data show CDR1 as MNHNY and CDR2 as SVGAGI (reference sequence). The CDR3 spans 14 residues. Here the CDR3 reads CASSKQDGTYEQYF. The CDR3 DNA sequence: TGTGCCAGCAGTAAACAGGACGGTACCTACGAGCAGTACTTC.

The chain couples TRBV25-1 to TRBJ2-3, with 10 bases identical to TRBD2. Trimming cost V 6 bases and J 4 bases; bases outside gene matches: 10. The CDR3 sequence is 16 residues long. Germline V gene data show CDR1 as MGHDK and CDR2 as SYGVNS. As DNA, the CDR3 is TGTGCCAGCAGCCTTGCGGCTAGCGGGAGAGCAGATACGCAGTATTTT. Translated, it gives CASSLAASGRADTQYF.

The CDR3 sequence: CASSFAGTTAFF. The CDR3 DNA follows: TGTGCCAGCAGCTTCGCAGGGACAACCGCTTTCTTT. This chain joins TRBV11-3 and TRBJ1-1; tentative D call: TRBD1 (6 bases). Deletions cut 3 bases from V and 11 bases from J, with 13 bases between. The CDR3 loop spans 12 amino acids. CDR1 and CDR2 (germline): SGHNT, YENEEA. The whole variable domain, remainder taken from reference TRBV11-3 and TRBJ1-1, is EAGVVQSPRYKIIEKKQPVAFWCNPISGHNTLYWYLQNLGQGPELLIRYENEEAVDDSQLPKDRFSAERLKGVDSTLKIQPAELGDSAVYLCASSFAGTTAFFGQGTRLTVV.

The chain uses TRBV4-1 and TRBJ2-2; TRBD2 aligns across 11 bases. The CDR3 length is 16 residues. The V and J ends lost 4 bases and 5 bases, in that order; junction bases with no gene match: 6. Germline assignment: CDR1 MGHRA and CDR2 YSYEKL. CDR3 sequence: CASSLAGTSGTGELFF. The CDR3 DNA reads as TGCGCCAGCAGCCTCGCCGGGACTAGCGGTACCGGGGAGCTGTTTTTT.

The rearrangement joins TRBV28 to TRBJ2-5; maybe TRBD2 (5 bases). Germline V CDR1 and CDR2: MDHEN, SYDVKM. The CDR3 is made up of 14 amino acids. Trimming pared 7 bases from V and 4 bases from J, leaving 16 bases between. CDR3 amino acids: CASNSPGMLETQYF. In DNA form, the CDR3 reads TGTGCCAGCAATTCACCGGGGATGTTAGAGACCCAGTACTTC.

V and J are TRBV15 and TRBJ1-4; TRBD1 might be the D (6 bases). CDR1 LNHNV and CDR2 YYDKDF come from the germline V gene (reference sequence). Trimming took off 0 bases at V and 7 bases at J, with 12 bases between the two ends. This CDR3 is built from 15 residues. CDR3 sequence: CATSRDPGGVEKLFF. The CDR3 region has the DNA TGTGCCACCAGCAGAGATCCGGGGGGCGTTGAAAAACTGTTTTTT.

The chain employs TRBV30 and TRBJ1-2; 11 bases line up with TRBD1. Germline V gives CDR1 GTSNPN, CDR2 SVGIG (reference sequence). The CDR3 contains 15 residues. After removal of 0 bases from V and 5 bases from J, the junction contained 5 bases not matched to a gene. The CDR3 DNA is TGTGCCTGGAGTGTTGGCGGGACAGGGGGATATGGCTACACCTTC. Translating it yields CAWSVGGTGGYGYTF.

V is TRBV2 and J is TRBJ1-5; 10 nucleotides match TRBD1. Germline-derived CDR1 and CDR2 are SNHLY and FYNNEI. The V gene end was trimmed by 5 bases and the J gene end by 3 bases; junction bases not matched to a gene: 7. This CDR3 has 16 residues. CDR3 residues: CASSSGQGTNNQPQHF. Written as DNA, the CDR3 is TGTGCCAGCAGTTCGGGACAGGGGACGAACAATCAGCCCCAGCATTTT.

This chain uses TRBV25-1 with TRBJ2-5, with D possibly TRBD1 on 5 matching bases. CDR1 and CDR2 from the germline V gene are MGHDK and SYGVNS. Trimming stripped 2 bases from V and 4 bases from J, with 14 bases between. The CDR3 has 15 residues. CDR3 sequence reads: CASSERAGRGETQYF. CDR3 DNA: TGTGCCAGCAGTGAAAGGGCAGGGCGAGGAGAGACCCAGTACTTC.

The chain links TRBV27 to TRBJ1-1; possibly TRBD1 for D (6 bases). V lost 5 bases to trimming and J lost 4 bases, with 20 bases between them. There are 16 residues in the CDR3. The germline V gene has CDR1 MNHEY and CDR2 SMNVEV (reference sequence). The CDR3 sequence: CASSPTPSQGPTEAFF. In DNA, the CDR3 is TGTGCCAGCAGTCCCACCCCCTCACAGGGTCCCACTGAAGCTTTCTTT.

The V and J genes are TRBV28 and TRBJ1-5; D is possibly TRBD1 (5 bases). V gave up 5 bases and J gave up 2 bases, with 13 bases separating them. Germline V gives CDR1 MDHEN, CDR2 SYDVKM. The CDR3 runs 15 residues. CDR3 region: CASSPPGLGNQPQHF. The CDR3 nucleotides read TGTGCCAGCAGTCCCCCAGGGTTAGGCAATCAGCCCCAGCATTTT.

The chain employs TRBV5-1 and TRBJ2-1; D is possibly TRBD2 (7 bases). The V end lost 2 bases, the J end lost 0 bases, and 33 bases lay between the germline ends. The germline V gene has CDR1 SGHRS and CDR2 YFSETQ. There are 23 residues in the CDR3. The CDR3 reads CASSFRGRGWRLANRSSYNEQFF. Here the CDR3 DNA reads TGCGCCAGCAGCTTTCGGGGCAGGGGCTGGAGACTAGCCAACCGAAGCTCCTACAATGAGCAGTTCTTC.

The rearrangement joins TRBV4-1 to TRBJ1-5, with no clear D. Trimming shortened V by 0 bases and J by 0 bases, and 12 bases separated the two germline ends. Germline CDR1 is MGHRA and CDR2 is YSYEKL. The CDR3 covers 17 residues. The DNA for the CDR3 is TGCGCCAGCAGCCAAGACCCGCCGGGAGCTAGCAATCAGCCCCAGCATTTT. Protein product: CASSQDPPGASNQPQHF.

This sequence joins TRBV6-1 and TRBJ2-2; D possibly corresponds to TRBD2 (6 bases). This CDR3 has 16 amino acids. The germline V gene encodes CDR1 MNHNS and CDR2 SASEGT. Deletions cut 4 bases from V and 4 bases from J, with 16 bases between. The CDR3 loop reads CASSAHWGLVTGELFF. CDR3 coding DNA: TGTGCCAGCAGTGCACATTGGGGACTGGTCACCGGGGAGCTGTTTTTT.

The rearrangement joins TRBV29-1 to TRBJ2-7, with 9 bases lining up with TRBD2. Looked up from germline, CDR1 is SQVTM and CDR2 is ANQGSEA. CDR3 length: 13 amino acids. Trimming cost V 2 bases and J 3 bases; bases outside gene matches: 2. CDR3 sequence: CSVELAGIYEQYF. The CDR3 bases are TGCAGCGTTGAACTAGCGGGAATCTACGAGCAGTACTTC.